Included here is one T cell receptor beta chain sequence, with context. This record belongs to a study of blood T cell repertoires in COVID-19. Study in general: Both acute and convalescent COVID-19 samples were obtained from the United States, Italy and Spain.

Method: immunoSEQ multiplex PCR; TCRdb's copy keeps in-frame clones and lacks some. The sample gives a few hundred thousand clones, less than 90% of which show up once; approximately 3% is in the top ten. The V gene end was trimmed by 5 bases and the J gene end by 4 bases; junction bases not matched to a gene: 5. CDR1 is MDHEN, CDR2 SYDVKM, per germline. CDR3 length: 14 amino acids. Source material: PBMCs or T cells enriched from blood (not recorded which). This sequence was found in a woman aged 50 to 60 who had recovered from COVID-19. The genes are TRBV28 and TRBJ1-5, with 7 bases matching TRBD1. DNA for the CDR3: TGTGCCAGCAGTCGGGACAGCCTAAATCAGCCCCAGCATTTT. This gives the protein CASSRDSLNQPQHF.